Listed below are T cell receptor beta chains from one sample, sequenced in a study of cytomegalovirus exposure and HLA in healthy donors. TCRdb's copy holds only in-frame clones and misses some; the assay was immunoSEQ multiplex PCR. The profile covers fewer than 250,000 clones, with more than 80% appearing a single time and 2.5% to 3% taken by the ten largest. Sequencing used PBMCs. Receptor source: a young man in good health and CMV-seronegative. Both conserved end residues are part of each CDR3. A D gene is named only where the DNA matches it firmly. A row's size may be missing; if present it is once, few, many or a size class.

TGTGCCAGCTCCCTCTCGCGGGGCACAGATACGCAGTATTTT	CASSLSRGTDTQYF	.	TRBV6-1	.	TRBJ2-3	14
TGTGCCAGCAGCCCCCGACTGACTAATTCACCCCTCCACTTT	CASSPRLTNSPLHF	.	TRBV9	few	TRBJ1-6	14
TGCGCCAGCAGCTCTCCAGACTGGAACACTGAAGCTTTCTTT	CASSSPDWNTEAFF	.	TRBV5-1	.	TRBJ1-1	14
TGTGCCAGCAGTGGGGTGACGGGGTACACCGGGGAGCTGTTTTTT	CASSGVTGYTGELFF	.	TRBV6-1	.	TRBJ2-2	15
TGCGCCAGCAGCTTAGCGGGGGGGACAAGAAATGAGCAGTTCTTC	CASSLAGGTRNEQFF	TRBD2	TRBV5-1	.	TRBJ2-1	15
TGCGCCAGCAGCCAGAATCCCATGGCTCTTCACACCTTC	CASSQNPMALHTF	.	TRBV4-1	.	TRBJ1-2	13
TGCGCCAGCAGCTGGACAAACACCGGGGAGCTGTTTTTT	CASSWTNTGELFF	.	TRBV5-1	.	TRBJ2-2	13
TGTGCCAGCGGGGGCGATCAGCCCCAGCATTTT	CASGGDQPQHF	.	TRBV6-6	.	TRBJ1-5	11
TGTGCCAGCAGTTTATGGGTTAACAGCTATCAGCCCCAGCATTTT	CASSLWVNSYQPQHF	.	TRBV28	.	TRBJ1-5	15
TGCGCCAGCAGCCAAGGACCTAGCTCCTACAATGAGCAGTTCTTC	CASSQGPSSYNEQFF	.	TRBV4-1	once	TRBJ2-1	15
TGTGCCAGCAGCGACCTAGGCAGGGCCGGGGAGCTGTTTTTT	CASSDLGRAGELFF	.	TRBV6-1	few	TRBJ2-2	14
TGTGCCAGCAGTAACCTACCCGACATTAGCAATCAGCCCCAGCATTTT	CASSNLPDISNQPQHF	.	TRBV2	.	TRBJ1-5	16
TGTGCCAGCAGTCCGACAGGGGCGACCTATAATTCACCCCTCCACTTT	CASSPTGATYNSPLHF	TRBD1	TRBV28	.	TRBJ1-6	16